In its sample, the clone carrying this T cell receptor beta chain was seen once. Its antigen is not known. These data come from a study of B cell selection in AIRE deficiency. Points from the study as a whole: About 31% of healthy-shared Treg TCRbeta sequences appeared in patient Tconv cells. Healthy Tconv contained around two fifths of shared healthy Treg sequences; only TCRbeta sequenced. Shorter CDR3s marked shared Treg sequences, biased toward few non-templated insertions. Of approximately 3,600 shared Treg TCRbeta sequences, 31.6% were healthy-donor-only and around 9% patient-only.

Sorting defined conventional CD4 T cells as CD4+CD127+. Measured with immunoSEQ multiplex PCR; TCRdb has only the in-frame clones, and not every one. The sample shows some 25,000 clones, about 96% of them seen only once. The CDR3 has 17 amino acids. Germline V gives CDR1 SGHTA, CDR2 FQGNSA. The ends lost 5 bases at V and 8 bases at J; junction bases unmatched: 17. The genes are TRBV7-2 and TRBJ1-2; 10 bases map to TRBD1. The receptor's source is a human donor in good health. Sequenced sample: CD4+CD127+ conventional T cells sorted from PBMCs. The CDR3 spells CASSRPMGGQGREGYTF. As DNA, the CDR3 is TGTGCCAGCAGCCGACCTATGGGGGGACAGGGGAGGGAAGGCTACACCTTC.